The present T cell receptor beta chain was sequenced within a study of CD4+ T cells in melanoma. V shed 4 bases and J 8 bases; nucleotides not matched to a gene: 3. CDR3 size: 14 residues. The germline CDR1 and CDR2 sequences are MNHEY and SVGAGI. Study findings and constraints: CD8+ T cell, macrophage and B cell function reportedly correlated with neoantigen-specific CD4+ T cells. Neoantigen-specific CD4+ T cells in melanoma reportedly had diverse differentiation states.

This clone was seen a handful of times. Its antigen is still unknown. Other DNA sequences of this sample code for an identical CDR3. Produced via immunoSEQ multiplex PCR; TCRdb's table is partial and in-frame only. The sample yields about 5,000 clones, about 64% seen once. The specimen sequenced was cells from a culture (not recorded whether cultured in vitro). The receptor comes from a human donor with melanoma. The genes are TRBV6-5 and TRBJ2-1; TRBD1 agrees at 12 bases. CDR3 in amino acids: CASSLGQGADEQFF. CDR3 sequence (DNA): TGTGCCAGCAGTTTGGGACAGGGGGCCGATGAGCAGTTCTTC.